A selection of T cell receptor beta chains follows, all from one sample in a study of blood T cell repertoires in COVID-19. Assay: immunoSEQ multiplex PCR; the TCRdb copy retains only in-frame clones and omits some. The data hold some 180,000 clones, with roughly 76% observed a single time. Sequencing was carried out using peripheral blood. Receptors were obtained from a woman between 40 and 55 years old with COVID-19, enrolled during active disease. Each CDR3 is given with its conserved first and last residue. A D gene is named only where the DNA matches it firmly. Expanded clones get a size class; other rows say once, few or many, or leave the size out.

CDR3aa: CAWSRDRSNYGYTF; CDR3nt: TGTGCCTGGAGCCGGGACAGGTCTAACTATGGCTACACCTTC; d_gene: TRBD1; j_gene: TRBJ1-2; v_gene: TRBV30; abundance: NA
CDR3aa: CASSHPNVGGAGNIQYF; CDR3nt: TGCGCCAGCAGCCATCCGAACGTAGGTGGGGCTGGAAACATTCAGTACTTC; d_gene: NA; j_gene: TRBJ2-4; v_gene: TRBV4-1; abundance: NA
CDR3aa: CASSPLMRETQYF; CDR3nt: TGTGCCAGCAGCCCCCTTATGAGGGAGACCCAGTACTTC; d_gene: NA; j_gene: TRBJ2-5; v_gene: TRBV7-2; abundance: NA
CDR3aa: CASSQERPEKGVLSSGNTIYF; CDR3nt: TGTGCCAGCAGCCAAGAACGCCCGGAGAAGGGGGTTTTGAGCTCTGGAAACACCATATATTTT; d_gene: NA; j_gene: TRBJ1-3; v_gene: TRBV4-2; abundance: NA
CDR3aa: CASSLGQAPNYGYTF; CDR3nt: TGTGCCAGCTCACTAGGACAGGCGCCTAACTATGGCTACACCTTC; d_gene: TRBD1; j_gene: TRBJ1-2; v_gene: TRBV18; abundance: NA
CDR3aa: CAWATGGDTQYF; CDR3nt: TGTGCCTGGGCAACGGGGGGGGATACGCAGTATTTT; d_gene: TRBD2; j_gene: TRBJ2-3; v_gene: TRBV30; abundance: NA
CDR3aa: CATSKRLAGGREQFF; CDR3nt: TGTGCCACCAGCAAAAGACTAGCGGGAGGCCGGGAGCAGTTCTTC; d_gene: TRBD2; j_gene: TRBJ2-1; v_gene: TRBV15; abundance: NA
CDR3aa: CASSLSVLNTEAFF; CDR3nt: TGTGCCAGCAGTTTATCGGTGCTGAACACTGAAGCTTTCTTT; d_gene: NA; j_gene: TRBJ1-1; v_gene: TRBV28; abundance: NA
CDR3aa: CASSYLGSGTNNEQFF; CDR3nt: TGTGCCAGCAGTTACTTGGGGAGCGGGACCAACAATGAGCAGTTCTTC; d_gene: TRBD2; j_gene: TRBJ2-1; v_gene: TRBV6-5; abundance: once
CDR3aa: CASSGQFSTGELFF; CDR3nt: TGTGCCAGTAGTGGACAGTTTTCAACCGGGGAGCTGTTTTTT; d_gene: NA; j_gene: TRBJ2-2; v_gene: TRBV19; abundance: NA
CDR3aa: CASGSYAGELFF; CDR3nt: TGTGCCAGCGGGAGTTACGCCGGGGAGCTGTTTTTT; d_gene: NA; j_gene: TRBJ2-2; v_gene: TRBV12-3/TRBV12-4; abundance: once
CDR3aa: CSVERVRGQETQYF; CDR3nt: TGCAGCGTTGAGAGGGTTAGAGGGCAAGAGACCCAGTACTTC; d_gene: NA; j_gene: TRBJ2-5; v_gene: TRBV29-1; abundance: NA
CDR3aa: CASSQSHRSYGYTF; CDR3nt: TGTGCCAGCAGTCAATCGCATCGGAGCTATGGCTACACCTTC; d_gene: NA; j_gene: TRBJ1-2; v_gene: TRBV6-2/TRBV6-3; abundance: NA
CDR3aa: CASSFGAGPDTQYF; CDR3nt: TGTGCCAGCAGCTTTGGGGCGGGACCAGATACGCAGTATTTT; d_gene: NA; j_gene: TRBJ2-3; v_gene: TRBV7-8; abundance: NA
CDR3aa: CATSGPDFYGYTF; CDR3nt: TGTGCCACCAGCGGCCCCGACTTCTATGGCTACACCTTC; d_gene: NA; j_gene: TRBJ1-2; v_gene: TRBV15; abundance: NA
CDR3aa: CASSWTGPGELFF; CDR3nt: TGTGCCAGCAGTTGGACAGGACCCGGGGAGCTGTTTTTT; d_gene: TRBD1; j_gene: TRBJ2-2; v_gene: TRBV27; abundance: many
CDR3aa: CASSVGSRSGNTIYF; CDR3nt: TGTGCCAGCAGCGTAGGTTCTCGCTCTGGAAACACCATATATTTT; d_gene: NA; j_gene: TRBJ1-3; v_gene: TRBV9; abundance: NA
CDR3aa: CASSLPTLAAQGTGELFF; CDR3nt: TGCGCCAGCAGTTTGCCCACCTTAGCCGCTCAGGGCACCGGGGAGCTGTTTTTT; d_gene: NA; j_gene: TRBJ2-2; v_gene: TRBV5-1; abundance: NA
CDR3aa: CASRPSGRGNEQFF; CDR3nt: TGTGCCAGCAGGCCTAGCGGGAGAGGTAATGAGCAGTTCTTC; d_gene: TRBD2; j_gene: TRBJ2-1; v_gene: TRBV28; abundance: NA
CDR3aa: CASSPRPGTSGRPIREQFF; CDR3nt: TGTGCCAGCAGCCCAAGACCCGGGACTAGCGGGAGACCCATACGTGAGCAGTTCTTC; d_gene: TRBD2; j_gene: TRBJ2-1; v_gene: TRBV11-2; abundance: NA
CDR3aa: CASMPLAGNEQYF; CDR3nt: TGTGCCAGCATGCCTCTAGCGGGAAACGAGCAGTACTTC; d_gene: TRBD2; j_gene: TRBJ2-7; v_gene: TRBV2; abundance: once
CDR3aa: CSGKDRGPYNEQFF; CDR3nt: TGCAGCGGAAAAGACAGGGGCCCCTACAATGAGCAGTTCTTC; d_gene: TRBD1; j_gene: TRBJ2-1; v_gene: TRBV29-1; abundance: NA
CDR3aa: CASSPGGSYTEAFF; CDR3nt: TGTGCCAGCAGCCCAGGGGGTAGCTACACTGAAGCTTTCTTT; d_gene: TRBD1; j_gene: TRBJ1-1; v_gene: TRBV11-3; abundance: NA
CDR3aa: CASSQTRVNTEAFF; CDR3nt: TGTGCCAGTAGTCAAACCAGGGTGAACACTGAAGCTTTCTTT; d_gene: NA; j_gene: TRBJ1-1; v_gene: TRBV19; abundance: NA
CDR3aa: CASSPRTGTGYGYTF; CDR3nt: TGTGCCAGCAGTCCGAGGACCGGGACAGGTTATGGCTACACCTTC; d_gene: TRBD1; j_gene: TRBJ1-2; v_gene: TRBV11-1; abundance: NA
CDR3aa: CASSVTGTGQFGYTF; CDR3nt: TGTGCCAGCAGCGTAACAGGGACAGGGCAATTCGGCTACACCTTC; d_gene: TRBD1; j_gene: TRBJ1-2; v_gene: TRBV9; abundance: NA
CDR3aa: CASSFQRGTIYEQYF; CDR3nt: TGTGCCAGCAGTTTCCAACGGGGTACCATCTACGAGCAGTACTTC; d_gene: NA; j_gene: TRBJ2-7; v_gene: TRBV27; abundance: NA
CDR3aa: CASSEYRDRGYNSPLHF; CDR3nt: TGTGCCAGCAGTGAGTATCGGGACAGGGGTTATAATTCACCCCTCCACTTT; d_gene: TRBD1; j_gene: TRBJ1-6; v_gene: TRBV6-1; abundance: NA
CDR3aa: CASSQGWATGELFF; CDR3nt: TGTGCCAGCAGCCAGGGTTGGGCCACCGGGGAGCTGTTTTTT; d_gene: NA; j_gene: TRBJ2-2; v_gene: TRBV3-1/TRBV3-2; abundance: NA
CDR3aa: CASSLAIGFEQYF; CDR3nt: TGCGCCAGCAGCTTGGCCATCGGGTTCGAGCAGTACTTC; d_gene: NA; j_gene: TRBJ2-7; v_gene: TRBV5-1; abundance: NA
CDR3aa: CASSANGSPADTQYF; CDR3nt: TGTGCCAGCAGTGCAAACGGGAGCCCGGCGGATACGCAGTATTTT; d_gene: NA; j_gene: TRBJ2-3; v_gene: TRBV2; abundance: NA
CDR3aa: CASSRTTGPTGELFF; CDR3nt: TGCGCCAGCAGCCGAACGACAGGGCCCACCGGGGAGCTGTTTTTT; d_gene: TRBD1; j_gene: TRBJ2-2; v_gene: TRBV5-1; abundance: once
CDR3aa: CAWSVPTEQETQYF; CDR3nt: TGTGCCTGGAGTGTACCGACAGAACAAGAGACCCAGTACTTC; d_gene: NA; j_gene: TRBJ2-5; v_gene: TRBV30; abundance: NA
CDR3aa: CASSGARDRGIFSTEAFF; CDR3nt: TGTGCCAGCAGCGGAGCGCGGGACAGGGGGATTTTTAGCACTGAAGCTTTCTTT; d_gene: TRBD1; j_gene: TRBJ1-1; v_gene: TRBV5-6; abundance: once
CDR3aa: CASQERVSEKLFF; CDR3nt: TGTGCCAGTCAGGAGAGGGTTTCAGAAAAACTGTTTTTT; d_gene: NA; j_gene: TRBJ1-4; v_gene: TRBV3-1/TRBV3-2; abundance: few
CDR3aa: CASSLANSVGSSYNSPLHF; CDR3nt: TGTGCCAGCAGCTTAGCCAACTCCGTCGGGAGCTCCTATAATTCACCCCTCCACTTT; d_gene: NA; j_gene: TRBJ1-6; v_gene: TRBV7-8; abundance: NA
CDR3aa: CASSPEGGLAVYNEQFF; CDR3nt: TGTGCCAGCAGCCCAGAGGGGGGCCTAGCGGTGTACAATGAGCAGTTCTTC; d_gene: NA; j_gene: TRBJ2-1; v_gene: TRBV11-2; abundance: NA
CDR3aa: CATSRVTGYTEAFF; CDR3nt: TGTGCCACCAGCAGAGTTACAGGGTACACTGAAGCTTTCTTT; d_gene: NA; j_gene: TRBJ1-1; v_gene: TRBV15; abundance: many
CDR3aa: CASSLRQGLGEQYF; CDR3nt: TGTGCCAGCAGCTTACGTCAGGGGTTGGGGGAGCAGTACTTC; d_gene: NA; j_gene: TRBJ2-7; v_gene: TRBV11-2; abundance: many
CDR3aa: CASSLVGGNEQFF; CDR3nt: TGTGCCAGCAGCTTAGTGGGGGGGAATGAGCAGTTCTTC; d_gene: TRBD2; j_gene: TRBJ2-1; v_gene: TRBV11-3; abundance: NA
CDR3aa: CASSRGTASGNTIYF; CDR3nt: TGTGCCAGCAGCCGCGGGACAGCCTCTGGAAACACCATATATTTT; d_gene: TRBD1; j_gene: TRBJ1-3; v_gene: TRBV7-2; abundance: few
CDR3aa: CASSFTGGIVNEQFF; CDR3nt: TGTGCCAGCAGCTTCACAGGGGGCATCGTCAATGAGCAGTTCTTC; d_gene: TRBD1; j_gene: TRBJ2-1; v_gene: TRBV7-2; abundance: once
CDR3aa: CASTSVGGLTGELFF; CDR3nt: TGTGCCAGCACCTCCGTGGGGGGGTTGACCGGGGAGCTGTTTTTT; d_gene: TRBD2; j_gene: TRBJ2-2; v_gene: TRBV7-9; abundance: few
CDR3aa: CASSTLAGGRKKGYNEQFF; CDR3nt: TGTGCCAGCAGCACCCTAGCGGGGGGGCGAAAAAAAGGCTACAATGAGCAGTTCTTC; d_gene: TRBD2; j_gene: TRBJ2-1; v_gene: TRBV7-9; abundance: NA
CDR3aa: CASSAVSGTWTDTQYF; CDR3nt: TGCGCCAGCAGCGCGGTATCAGGGACATGGACAGATACGCAGTATTTT; d_gene: NA; j_gene: TRBJ2-3; v_gene: TRBV5-1; abundance: NA
CDR3aa: CASSQTGITNYGYTF; CDR3nt: TGTGCCAGCAGCCAGACAGGGATAACTAACTATGGCTACACCTTC; d_gene: TRBD1; j_gene: TRBJ1-2; v_gene: TRBV2; abundance: NA
CDR3aa: CASKDRGRRETDTQYF; CDR3nt: TGTGCCTCCAAGGACAGGGGGCGCAGGGAAACAGATACGCAGTATTTT; d_gene: TRBD1; j_gene: TRBJ2-3; v_gene: TRBV19; abundance: NA